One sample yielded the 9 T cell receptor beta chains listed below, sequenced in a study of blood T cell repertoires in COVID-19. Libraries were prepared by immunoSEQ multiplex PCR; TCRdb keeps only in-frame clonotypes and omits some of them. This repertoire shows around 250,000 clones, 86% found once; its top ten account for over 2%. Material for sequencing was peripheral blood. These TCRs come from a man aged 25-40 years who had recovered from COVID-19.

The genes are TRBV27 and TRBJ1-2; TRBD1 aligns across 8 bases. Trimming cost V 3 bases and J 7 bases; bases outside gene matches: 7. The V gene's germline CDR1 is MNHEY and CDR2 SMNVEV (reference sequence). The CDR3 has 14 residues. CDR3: CASSLTGVHGGYTF. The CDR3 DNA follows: TGTGCCAGCAGTTTGACAGGGGTACACGGTGGCTACACCTTC.

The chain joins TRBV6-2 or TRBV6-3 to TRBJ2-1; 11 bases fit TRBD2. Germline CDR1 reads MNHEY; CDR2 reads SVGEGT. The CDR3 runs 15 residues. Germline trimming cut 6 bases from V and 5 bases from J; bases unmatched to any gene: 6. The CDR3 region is CASSLAGGLHNEQFF. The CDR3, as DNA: TGTGCCAGCAGCTTAGCGGGGGGGCTCCACAATGAGCAGTTCTTC.

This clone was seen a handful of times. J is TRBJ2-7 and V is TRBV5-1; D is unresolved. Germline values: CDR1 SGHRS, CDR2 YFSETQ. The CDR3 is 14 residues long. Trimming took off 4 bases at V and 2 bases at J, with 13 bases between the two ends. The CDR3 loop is CASSPKADTYEQYF. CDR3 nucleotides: TGCGCCAGCAGCCCCAAAGCCGATACCTACGAGCAGTACTTC.

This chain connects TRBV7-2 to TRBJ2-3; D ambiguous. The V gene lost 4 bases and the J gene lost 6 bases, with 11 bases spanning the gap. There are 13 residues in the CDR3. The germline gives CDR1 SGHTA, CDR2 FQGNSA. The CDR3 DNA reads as TGTGCCAGCAGCTCCCGGTCCGCCGATACGCAGTATTTT. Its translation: CASSSRSADTQYF.

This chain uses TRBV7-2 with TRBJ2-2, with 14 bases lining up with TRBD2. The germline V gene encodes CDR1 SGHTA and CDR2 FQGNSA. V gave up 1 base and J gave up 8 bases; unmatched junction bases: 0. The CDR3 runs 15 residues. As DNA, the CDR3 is TGTGCCAGCAGCTTAGGACTAGCGGGAGGGGGGGAGCTGTTTTTT. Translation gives CASSLGLAGGGELFF.

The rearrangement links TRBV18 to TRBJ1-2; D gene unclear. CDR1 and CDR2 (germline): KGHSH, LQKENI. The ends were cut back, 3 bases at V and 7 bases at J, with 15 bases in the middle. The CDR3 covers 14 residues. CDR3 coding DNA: TGTGCCAGCTCACCGAGGGAGGGCCGAGGTGGCTACACCTTC. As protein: CASSPREGRGGYTF.

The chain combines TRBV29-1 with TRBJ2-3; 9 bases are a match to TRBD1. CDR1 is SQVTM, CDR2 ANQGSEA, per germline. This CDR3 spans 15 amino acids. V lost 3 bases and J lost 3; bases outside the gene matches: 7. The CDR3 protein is CSVDDGTGRTDTQYF. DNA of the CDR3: TGCAGCGTTGACGACGGGACAGGGAGGACAGATACGCAGTATTTT.

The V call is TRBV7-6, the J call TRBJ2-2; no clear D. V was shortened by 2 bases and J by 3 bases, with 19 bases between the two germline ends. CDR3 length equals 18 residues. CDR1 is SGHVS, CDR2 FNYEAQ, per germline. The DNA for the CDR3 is TGTGCCAGCAGCTTAAAGATCCACACCGCTGACTACACCGGGGAGCTGTTTTTT. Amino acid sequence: CASSLKIHTADYTGELFF.

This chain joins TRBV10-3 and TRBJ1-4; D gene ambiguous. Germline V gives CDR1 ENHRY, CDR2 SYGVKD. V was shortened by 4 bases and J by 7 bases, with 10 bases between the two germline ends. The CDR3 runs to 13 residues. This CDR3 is CAISVGGGEKLFF. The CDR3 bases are TGTGCCATCAGTGTAGGAGGAGGTGAAAAACTGTTTTTT.